The clone carrying this T cell receptor (beta chain) occurred once. Under the authors' procedure: From reference gene primer amplification, estimates of nucleated cell counts were derived. Libraries were prepared by immunoSEQ multiplex PCR; TCRdb keeps only in-frame clonotypes and omits some of them. V, J and clone size are those of that table, while D and trimming were read from the DNA. Here the sample spans under 250,000 clones, 80% being singletons. The V and J ends lost 5 bases and 7 bases respectively, with 9 bases between them. Germline loops: CDR1 GTSNPN, CDR2 SVGIG (reference sequence). CDR3 length: 12 amino acids. This sample was taken from a study of blood T cell repertoires in COVID-19. For the study at large: The samples span acute and convalescent COVID-19 from the United States, Italy and Spain. The analysed material was cDNA or gDNA that came from T cells, B-cell-depleted T cells, or PBMCs.

The chain carries TRBV30 and TRBJ1-6, with D possibly TRBD1 on 6 matching bases. This TCR was sampled from a woman between 70 and 85 years old with acute or convalescent COVID-19. The specimen was peripheral blood. The CDR3 DNA follows: TGTGCCTGGTCAAGGGGGAATTCACCCCTCCACTTT. Translation: CAWSRGNSPLHF.